The 3 T cell receptor beta chains below all came from one sample that was sequenced in a study of shared clonotypes between healthy human individuals. TCRdb's table, derived via immunoSEQ multiplex PCR, lists solely in-frame clones and lacks some. The sample lists around 480,000 clones, roughly 79% occurring once. The sequenced sample consisted of PBMCs. Receptors were obtained from a middle-aged woman in good health. Some clones in this sample may be carry-over from other donors' samples.

The chain combines TRBV5-6 with TRBJ2-7; TRBD2 matches at 10 bases. Germline CDR1 SGHDT, CDR2 YYEEEE. Trimming at V came to 0 bases and at J to 4 bases, leaving 7 bases not matched to a gene. The CDR3 is made up of 16 amino acids. The CDR3 spells CASSLGRGTSEYEQYF. The CDR3 DNA reads as TGTGCCAGCAGCTTGGGGCGAGGGACTAGCGAGTACGAGCAGTACTTC.

This chain links TRBV7-3 with TRBJ2-2; D remains ambiguous. Germline V gives CDR1 SGHTA, CDR2 FQGTGA. The CDR3 covers 16 residues. V was pared by 5 bases and J by 1 base, with 14 bases between. The CDR3 sequence is CASSTRTALNTGELFF. The CDR3 coding sequence is TGTGCCAGCAGCACACGGACGGCGCTGAACACCGGGGAGCTGTTTTTT. The variable domain in full, with the rest retrieved from reference TRBV7-3 and TRBJ2-2, is GAGVSQTPSNKVTEKGKYVELRCDPISGHTALYWYRQSLGQGPEFLIYFQGTGAADDSGLPNDRFFAVRPEGSVSTLKIQRTERGDSAVYLCASSTRTALNTGELFFGEGSRLTVL.

This chain connects TRBV4-1 to TRBJ2-5, with 10 bases fitting TRBD2. Trimming took 4 bases from V and 10 from J; bases not matched to a gene: 9. CDR1 is MGHRA and CDR2 is YSYEKL in the germline V gene. The CDR3 extends over 14 amino acids. This CDR3 reads CASSLPGTSEGQYF. CDR3 bases: TGCGCCAGCAGCCTTCCCGGGACTAGCGAGGGCCAGTACTTC.